The source of this T cell receptor beta chain is a study of CD8+CD57+ T cells in acquired aplastic anemia. TCR beta VDJ combinations and CDR3 sequences were profiled from genomic DNA. TCRdb used MiXCR to reprocess the reads, holding one entry per CDR3 protein. The table shows around 190,000 distinct CDR3 sequences, with around 50% occurring only once. Germline CDR1 DFQATT, CDR2 SNEGSKA (reference sequence). The CDR3 has 15 residues. Trimming left V 6 bases short and J 1 base short, with 17 bases between. Whoever was chosen for sequencing had shown CD8+CD57+ cell expansion by flow cytometry. Many counts were recorded for this clonotype.

The chain joins TRBV20-1 to TRBJ2-3; tentative D call: TRBD2 (7 bases). The receptor was isolated from a human donor with aplastic anemia. The source material was sorted CD4+, CD8+, or CD8+CD57+ T cells (not recorded which) from PBMCs. The CDR3 DNA is TGCAGTGCAGGACGAAGGGGGGGGGGCACAGATACGCAGTATTTT. Its protein is CSAGRRGGGTDTQYF.